This passage covers 19 T cell receptor beta chains from one sample sequenced in a study of T cells in localized non-small cell lung cancer (dated by TCRdb to about 2020). Preparation of the library involved the immunoSEQ multiplex PCR assay. This is the immuneACCESS table as TCRdb keeps it, with only in-frame sequences that have V and J called. A part of the clones is gone; compared with another copy, unresolved V genes explain less than half, and the rest is unexplained. The sample table holds 48,000 or so clones, of which roughly 85% were seen once. Together, the top ten hold 18% of the sample. Specimen: peripheral blood, collected before any cancer treatment. All receptors come from a male donor older than 55 with stage III squamous cell lung carcinoma.

The V gene is TRBV7-9, the J gene TRBJ2-5, with unresolved D. Germline V gene lookup returns CDR1 SEHNR and CDR2 FQNEAQ (reference sequence). The CDR3 length is 13 residues. The germline V and J ends were trimmed by 1 base and 5 bases, with 8 bases remaining between them. The CDR3 is CASSLGYSETQYF. CDR3 in DNA: TGTGCCAGCAGCTTAGGGTACTCGGAGACCCAGTACTTC.

The chain couples TRBV14 to TRBJ2-1; D not certain. The CDR3 spans 15 residues. The germline gives CDR1 SGHDN, CDR2 FVKESK. With 4 bases removed from V and 2 bases from J, the gap between germline ends came to 12 bases. CDR3 sequence (DNA): TGTGCCAGCAGCCGCGACATGAATCCCTACAATGAGCAGTTCTTC. It yields the protein CASSRDMNPYNEQFF.

V is TRBV28 and J is TRBJ1-1, with a possible D match to TRBD1 (5 bases). Germline CDR1 is MDHEN and CDR2 is SYDVKM. CDR3 length: 12 amino acids. V was trimmed by 3 bases and J by 11 bases, leaving 13 bases between them. The CDR3 DNA is TGTGCCAGCAGTTTGGGGCCGCAGGTGGCTTTCTTT. Its translation is CASSLGPQVAFF.

This sequence joins TRBV29-1 and TRBJ1-5; TRBD1 is a possible D gene (5 bases). Germline V CDR1 and CDR2: SQVTM, ANQGSEA. The CDR3 consists of 14 residues. The V and J ends lost 3 bases and 0 bases respectively, with 9 bases between them. The CDR3 reads CSVDRVASNQPQHF. The DNA of the CDR3 is TGCAGCGTTGACAGGGTTGCTAGCAATCAGCCCCAGCATTTT.

This clone was seen a few times. The chain has TRBV19 and TRBJ2-7, with 7 bases that match TRBD1. V was pared by 8 bases and J by 7 bases, with 8 bases of the junction left unmatched. The CDR3 has 12 residues. Germline loops: CDR1 LNHDA, CDR2 SQIVND (reference sequence). The CDR3 region has the DNA TGTGCCAGTGGGACAGATTCCCGAGAGCAGTACTTC. It is translated as CASGTDSREQYF.

A few counts support this clone. The chain combines TRBV9 with TRBJ2-5; 12 nucleotides line up with TRBD2. Trimming removed 6 bases from V and 4 bases from J; junction bases left unmatched: 7. Germline V gene lookup returns CDR1 SGDLS and CDR2 YYNGEE. CDR3 length equals 15 residues. The CDR3 reads CASTQQGLAGETQYF. The CDR3 DNA reads as TGTGCCAGCACCCAACAGGGACTAGCGGGAGAGACCCAGTACTTC.

This sequence joins TRBV29-1 and TRBJ1-1; 10 bases are shared with TRBD1. CDR3 length: 13 residues. Germline-derived CDR1 and CDR2 are SQVTM and ANQGSEA. With V trimmed by 6 bases and J by 4 bases, 5 bases remained unmatched. The CDR3 region has the DNA TGCAGCGTCGAATGGACAGGGGGCACTGAAGCTTTCTTT. Translated, it gives CSVEWTGGTEAFF.

This sequence joins TRBV5-4 and TRBJ1-6, with 7 bases aligning to TRBD1. This CDR3 has 15 amino acids. Per germline, CDR1 SGHNT and CDR2 YYREEE (reference sequence). With 2 bases clipped from V and 4 bases from J, the junction kept 3 bases outside the gene matches. The CDR3 region has the DNA TGTGCCAGCAGCTTACAGACAGGGTATAATTCACCCCTCCACTTT. Protein sequence: CASSLQTGYNSPLHF.

The CDR3 is CASSIDGVDQTEAFF. The CDR3, as DNA: TGTGCCAGTAGTATCGATGGGGTTGATCAGACTGAAGCTTTCTTT. The chain uses TRBV19 and TRBJ1-1, with unresolved D. Trimming took off 3 bases at V and 5 bases at J, with 16 bases between the two ends. The CDR3 totals 15 residues. Germline V lookup: CDR1 LNHDA, CDR2 SQIVND (reference sequence).

The V and J genes are TRBV5-6 and TRBJ2-7; TRBD1 or TRBD2 may be the D gene (7 bases each). CDR3 length: 17 amino acids. V shed 4 bases and J shed 9 bases, with 29 bases lying between them. Germline loops: CDR1 SGHDT, CDR2 YYEEEE. This CDR3 reads CASSPQGGGLAARVQYF. CDR3 DNA sequence: TGTGCCAGCAGCCCCCAGGGGGGTGGGCTAGCGGCTCGGGTGCAGTACTTC.

The chain links TRBV12-5 to TRBJ1-4; TRBD1 matches 7 bases. V lost 6 bases and J lost 0; bases outside the gene matches: 10. Germline loops: CDR1 LGHNT, CDR2 FRNRAP. The CDR3 has 17 amino acids. CDR3 protein: CASGRDSSGTTNEKLFF. The CDR3 region has the DNA TGTGCTAGTGGGAGGGACAGCTCTGGGACAACTAATGAAAAACTGTTTTTT.

The chain combines TRBV7-3 with TRBJ1-2; TRBD1 agrees at 10 bases. Germline CDR1 and CDR2: SGHTA and FQGTGA. V shed 5 bases and J 5 bases; nucleotides not matched to a gene: 8. This CDR3 has 15 amino acids. The CDR3 DNA is TGTGCCAGCAGCCTCGACCCGGGACAGGGGTATGGCTACACCTTC. Protein product: CASSLDPGQGYGYTF.

The V gene is TRBV6-1, the J gene TRBJ1-1; a possible D gene is TRBD1 (6 bases). CDR3 length equals 15 residues. The V gene's germline CDR1 is MNHNS and CDR2 SASEGT. Trimming shortened V by 7 bases and J by 0 bases, and 15 bases separated the two germline ends. The CDR3 DNA reads as TGTGCCAGCAAATCAGCGGACAGAATGAACACTGAAGCTTTCTTT. It specifies CASKSADRMNTEAFF.

The rearrangement links TRBV28 to TRBJ2-7, with 7 bases identical to TRBD1. The CDR3 loop spans 15 amino acids. The V segment lost 5 bases and the J segment 2 bases; nucleotides outside the gene matches: 9. The germline gives CDR1 MDHEN, CDR2 SYDVKM. The CDR3 sequence: CASSPVGTATYEQYF. CDR3 DNA: TGTGCCAGCAGTCCCGTCGGGACAGCGACCTACGAGCAGTACTTC.

The chain combines TRBV5-4 with TRBJ1-1; D might be TRBD1 (5 bases). Trimming removed 4 bases at V and 4 bases at J, with 20 bases between. The CDR3 has 16 residues. CDR1 and CDR2 (germline): SGHNT, YYREEE (reference sequence). DNA for the CDR3: TGTGCCAGCAGCCTTGACCAGGCAGGGCTGAGCACTGAAGCTTTCTTT. Its protein product is CASSLDQAGLSTEAFF.

The chain joins TRBV5-1 to TRBJ1-2, with no clear D. Trimming pared 2 bases from V and 6 bases from J, leaving 20 bases between. The CDR3 length is 16 residues. Per germline, CDR1 SGHRS and CDR2 YFSETQ. The CDR3 DNA reads as TGCGCCAGCAGCTTAGATCCGGCCGTCTTGGCTCATGGCTACACCTTC. It specifies CASSLDPAVLAHGYTF.

The V gene is TRBV19, the J gene TRBJ1-6; weak D call: TRBD1 (5 bases). V was shortened by 10 bases and J by 10 bases, with 17 bases between the two germline ends. The CDR3 has 13 amino acids. Looked up from germline, CDR1 is LNHDA and CDR2 is SQIVND (reference sequence). The CDR3 sequence: CATTQGIRSPLHF. The CDR3 nucleotides are TGTGCCACCACGCAGGGTATACGATCACCCCTCCACTTT.

V and J are TRBV19 and TRBJ2-1; possible D gene TRBD1, 5 bases. Germline values: CDR1 LNHDA, CDR2 SQIVND (reference sequence). The CDR3 has 15 residues. Trimming took 3 bases from V and 7 from J, leaving 16 bases between them. Here the CDR3 reads CASSIWSQGMNEQFF. The CDR3 DNA sequence: TGTGCCAGTAGTATTTGGAGTCAGGGAATGAATGAGCAGTTCTTC.

This clone has only one observation. The chain carries TRBV19 and TRBJ2-1, with TRBD1 matching 9 bases. CDR3 length: 16 residues. Unmatched junction bases numbered 13, after V lost 7 bases and J lost 6 bases. Germline V gives CDR1 LNHDA, CDR2 SQIVND (reference sequence). The CDR3 loop is CASKANNRGPFNEQFF. The CDR3 DNA sequence: TGTGCCAGTAAAGCGAACAACAGGGGGCCTTTCAATGAGCAGTTCTTC.